These 12 T cell receptor beta chains share one sample of origin, sequenced in a study of T-cell reconstitution after alpha-beta-depleted transplantation in children. As it was prepared, the TCRbeta library received unique molecular identifiers. Using its own MiXCR run on the PCR reads, TCRdb lists one record per CDR3 protein. The sample holds 450,000 to 600,000 distinct CDR3 sequences, less than 35% seen once. The starting material was PBMCs from the stem cell graft donor, obtained from the stem cell graft. The receptors shown here come from a human donor who donated a stem cell graft to a child with aplastic anemia.

J is TRBJ2-7 and V is TRBV9; 9 bases match TRBD2. The germline CDR1 and CDR2 sequences are SGDLS and YYNGEE. The CDR3 totals 18 residues. Germline trimming cut 3 bases from V and 2 bases from J; bases unmatched to any gene: 15. CDR3 loop: CASSARVAGDSAAYEQYF. Here the CDR3 DNA reads TGTGCCAGCAGCGCGAGAGTAGCGGGAGATTCTGCGGCCTACGAGCAGTACTTC.

This clonotype was counted between two and nine times. V gene TRBV5-1 combines with J gene TRBJ2-7; 9 nucleotides line up with TRBD2. Trimming took 0 bases from V and 5 from J; bases not matched to a gene: 3. Germline values: CDR1 SGHRS, CDR2 YFSETQ. The CDR3 covers 14 residues. The CDR3 DNA sequence: TGCGCCAGCAGCTTGGGCGGGAGGGTCCACGAGCAGTACTTC. It translates to CASSLGGRVHEQYF.

This clonotype came up a few times. This rearrangement joins TRBV15 to TRBJ2-1, with 9 bases identical to TRBD1. The junction had 4 bases not matched to a gene; V was cut back by 1 base and J by 3 bases. The CDR3 extends over 16 amino acids. Germline V gene data show CDR1 as LNHNV and CDR2 as YYDKDF (reference sequence). CDR3 amino acids: CATSRVTGQGYNEQFF. DNA of the CDR3: TGTGCCACCAGCAGAGTTACGGGACAGGGCTACAATGAGCAGTTCTTC.

This clonotype has only one observation. The chain couples TRBV10-3 to TRBJ2-3, with TRBD1 identical over 7 bases. The trim removed 4 bases at V and 4 bases at J, leaving 23 bases unmatched. This CDR3 spans 20 amino acids. The germline V gene has CDR1 ENHRY and CDR2 SYGVKD. The CDR3: CAISAVYVVVEGARADTQYF. The CDR3 DNA follows: TGTGCCATCAGTGCCGTCTACGTGGTCGTTGAGGGGGCCCGCGCAGATACGCAGTATTTT.

V is TRBV12-3 or TRBV12-4 and J is TRBJ2-1; 9 bases fit TRBD2. CDR3 size: 17 residues. The ends lost 6 bases at V and 3 bases at J; junction bases unmatched: 12. In nucleotides, the CDR3 is TGTGCCAGCAGCCCGTATTCTGGACTAGCGTACTACAATGAGCAGTTCTTC. It encodes CASSPYSGLAYYNEQFF.

The genes are TRBV29-1 and TRBJ2-2; D is unresolved. This CDR3 is built from 14 residues. Germline CDR1 SQVTM, CDR2 ANQGSEA. V shed 7 bases and J shed 1 base, with 13 bases lying between them. This CDR3 is CSARVHGNTGELFF. In DNA, the CDR3 is TGCAGCGCCCGAGTTCACGGGAACACCGGGGAGCTGTTTTTT.

This chain joins TRBV7-9 and TRBJ1-4; D ambiguous. V shed 5 bases and J shed 10 bases, with 17 bases lying between them. The CDR3 is made up of 14 amino acids. Germline loops: CDR1 SEHNR, CDR2 FQNEAQ (reference sequence). The CDR3: CASSPTGRWGKLFF. The CDR3 DNA reads TGTGCCAGCAGCCCCACCGGGAGGTGGGGAAAACTGTTTTTT.

This clonotype was counted only a few times. The chain joins TRBV28 to TRBJ1-1; D might be TRBD1 (5 bases). The CDR3 has 13 residues. Trimming removed 10 bases at V and 0 bases at J, with 12 bases between. Germline V lookup: CDR1 MDHEN, CDR2 SYDVKM. CDR3 protein: CAICREVNTEAFF. CDR3 coding DNA: TGTGCCATCTGCAGGGAGGTGAACACTGAAGCTTTCTTT.

In its sample, this clonotype was seen a few times. This chain connects TRBV5-4 to TRBJ1-1; D is undetermined. Trimming removed 0 bases from V and 0 bases from J, with 9 bases in between. The CDR3 totals 15 residues. Looked up from germline, CDR1 is SGHNT and CDR2 is YYREEE (reference sequence). The CDR3 coding sequence is TGTGCCAGCAGCTTGGAGGCGGGGTTGAACACTGAAGCTTTCTTT. It specifies CASSLEAGLNTEAFF.

J is TRBJ1-2 and V is TRBV27, with a possible D match to TRBD1 (5 bases). From germline, CDR1 is MNHEY and CDR2 SMNVEV (reference sequence). The V gene lost 6 bases and the J gene lost 6 bases, with 14 bases spanning the gap. The CDR3 is made up of 13 amino acids. CDR3 sequence reads: CASSQGAVDGYTF. The CDR3 coding sequence is TGTGCCAGCAGCCAAGGGGCGGTTGATGGCTACACCTTC.

A few counts support this clonotype. The chain uses TRBV4-3 and TRBJ2-7; 8 nucleotides align to TRBD1. Germline V gene sequence: CDR1 LGHNA, CDR2 YSLEER. CDR3 length equals 14 residues. V dropped 4 bases and J dropped 4; count of bases not matched to a gene: 6. The chain's CDR3 is CASSPVQGAYEQYF. The CDR3 coding sequence is TGCGCCAGCAGCCCAGTCCAGGGGGCATACGAGCAGTACTTC.

This rearrangement joins TRBV5-1 to TRBJ2-1; TRBD1 agrees at 7 bases. The V and J ends lost 0 bases and 5 bases, in that order; junction bases with no gene match: 8. The germline V gene has CDR1 SGHRS and CDR2 YFSETQ. This CDR3 is built from 16 residues. CDR3 DNA sequence: TGCGCCAGCAGCTTGGATAGTTCAGGGGGTAACAATGAGCAGTTCTTC. It specifies CASSLDSSGGNNEQFF.